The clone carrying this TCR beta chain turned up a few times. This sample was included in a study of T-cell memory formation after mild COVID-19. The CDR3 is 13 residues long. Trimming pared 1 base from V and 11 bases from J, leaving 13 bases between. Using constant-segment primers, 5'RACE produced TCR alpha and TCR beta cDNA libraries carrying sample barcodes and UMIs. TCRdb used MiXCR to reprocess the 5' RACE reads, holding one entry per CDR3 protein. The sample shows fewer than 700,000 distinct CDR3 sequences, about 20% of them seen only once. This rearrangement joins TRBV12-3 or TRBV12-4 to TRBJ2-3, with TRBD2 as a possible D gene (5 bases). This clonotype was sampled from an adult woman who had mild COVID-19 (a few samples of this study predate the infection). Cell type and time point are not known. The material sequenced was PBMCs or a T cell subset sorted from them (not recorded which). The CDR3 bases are TGTGCCAGCAGTTTAGAGGTGGGAGAGAAGCAGTATTTT. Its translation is CASSLEVGEKQYF.